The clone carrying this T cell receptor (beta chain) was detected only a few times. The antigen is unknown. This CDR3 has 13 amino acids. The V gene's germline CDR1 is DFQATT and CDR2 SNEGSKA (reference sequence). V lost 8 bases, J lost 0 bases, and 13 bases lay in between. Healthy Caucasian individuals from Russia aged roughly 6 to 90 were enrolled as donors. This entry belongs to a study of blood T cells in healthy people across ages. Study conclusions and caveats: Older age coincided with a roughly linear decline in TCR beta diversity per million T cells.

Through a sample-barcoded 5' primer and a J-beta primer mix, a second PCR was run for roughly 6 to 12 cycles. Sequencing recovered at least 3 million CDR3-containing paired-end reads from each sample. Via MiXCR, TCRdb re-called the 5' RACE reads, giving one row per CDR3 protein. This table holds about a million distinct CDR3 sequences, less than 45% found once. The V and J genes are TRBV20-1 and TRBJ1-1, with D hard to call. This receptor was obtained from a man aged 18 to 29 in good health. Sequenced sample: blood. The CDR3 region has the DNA TGCAGTACCGGGGTCCAAATGAACACTGAAGCTTTCTTT. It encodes CSTGVQMNTEAFF.